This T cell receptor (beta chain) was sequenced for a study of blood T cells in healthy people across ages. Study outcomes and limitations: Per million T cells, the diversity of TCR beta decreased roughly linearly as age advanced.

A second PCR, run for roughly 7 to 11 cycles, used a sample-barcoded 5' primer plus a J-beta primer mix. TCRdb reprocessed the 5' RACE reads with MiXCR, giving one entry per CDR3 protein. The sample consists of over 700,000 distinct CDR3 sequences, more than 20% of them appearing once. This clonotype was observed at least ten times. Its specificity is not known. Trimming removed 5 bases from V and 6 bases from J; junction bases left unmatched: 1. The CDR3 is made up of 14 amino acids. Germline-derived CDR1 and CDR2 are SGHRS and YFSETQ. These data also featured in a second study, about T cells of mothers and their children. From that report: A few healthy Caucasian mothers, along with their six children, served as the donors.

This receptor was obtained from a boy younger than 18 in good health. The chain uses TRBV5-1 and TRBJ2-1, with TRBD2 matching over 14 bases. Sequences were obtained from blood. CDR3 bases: TGCGCCAGCAGGGGACTAGCGGGAGCCAATGAGCAGTTCTTC. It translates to CASRGLAGANEQFF.